This T cell receptor (beta chain) was recovered during a study of T cell changes during pregnancy in multiple sclerosis. V trimming: 0 bases; J trimming: 4 bases; junction bases outside the gene matches: 6. The CDR3 is 16 residues long. Per the germline V gene, CDR1 is MGHRA and CDR2 is YSYEKL. Some clones are missing from TCRdb's copy, which holds only in-frame ones; the method was immunoSEQ multiplex PCR. The sample shows about 38,000 clones, around 92% of them seen only once. V and J are TRBV4-1 and TRBJ2-7, with 10 bases matching TRBD1. The receptor was isolated from a female donor with multiple sclerosis, enrolled in a pregnancy study. The sample consisted of CD8+ T cells from peripheral blood mononuclear cells, taken after pregnancy. The chain's CDR3 is CASSQDVGDRGYEQYF. The CDR3 bases are TGCGCCAGCAGCCAAGATGTCGGGGACAGGGGATACGAGCAGTACTTC.